What follows describes a single T cell receptor (beta chain). What it binds is unknown. The data were taken from a study of cytomegalovirus exposure and HLA in healthy donors. 60 Vbeta and 13 Jbeta primers were used in PCR. Original analysis: About 9.9 million shared chains were among 80 million or so unique TCR beta chains counted in a later analysis. Measured with immunoSEQ multiplex PCR; TCRdb has only the in-frame clones, and not every one. V, J and clone size are taken as reported in that table, and D and trimming were inferred from the DNA itself. The table has about 110,000 clones, around 81% seen once; the top ten hold 2.2%. Germline V gene data show CDR1 as MNHEY and CDR2 as SMNVEV (reference sequence). The CDR3 runs to 14 residues. V dropped 0 bases and J dropped 6; count of bases not matched to a gene: 4. Overall study results and limits: It was only CMV serostatus that was available as immune exposure information. Compared with the roughly 700-donor mean, an Asian-associated ancestry cluster reportedly had fewer N-insertions, according to a later analysis. Donors were assumed by presence/absence analyses to have roughly uniform sequencing depth.

This clonotype was sampled from a woman in her 30s in good health and CMV-seronegative. Sequences were obtained from PBMCs. The rearrangement links TRBV27 to TRBJ2-7, with TRBD1 matching over 8 bases. CDR3 in amino acids: CASSLSVTGGEQYF. The DNA for the CDR3 is TGTGCCAGCAGTTTATCCGTAACAGGGGGCGAGCAGTACTTC.